Listed below are T cell receptor beta chains from one sample, sequenced in a study of cytomegalovirus exposure and HLA in healthy donors. Measured with immunoSEQ multiplex PCR; TCRdb has only the in-frame clones, and not every one. Of some 150,000 clones in the sample, under 85% were seen once. The sample taken for sequencing was PBMCs. The receptor source for this set is a woman between 40 and 50 years old in good health and CMV-seropositive. The CDR3 runs from the conserved cysteine through the conserved F or W. D genes are given only for firm matches. Only some rows state a clone size, as once, few, many or a class for expanded clones.

TRBJ1-5,few,TRBD1,TRBV30,TGTGCCTGGGGACAGGGGATGGGGAATCAGCCCCAGCATTTT,CAWGQGMGNQPQHF
TRBJ1-5,-,-,TRBV6-5,TGTGCCAGCAGTTACTCGAGGTTTGGTCAGCCCCAGCATTTT,CASSYSRFGQPQHF
TRBJ1-1,-,-,TRBV5-1,TGCGCCAGCAGCGGCACAACAGCGAACACTGAAGCTTTCTTT,CASSGTTANTEAFF
TRBJ1-1,once,TRBD1,TRBV28,TGTGCCAGCAGTTTATTTCTCGGGACAGCACCGCCTGAAGCTTTCTTT,CASSLFLGTAPPEAFF
TRBJ1-6,-,TRBD1,TRBV28,TGTGCCAGCCACGACAGGGGGCGTTTCGAATCACCCCTCCACTTT,CASHDRGRFESPLHF
TRBJ1-5,-,TRBD1,TRBV5-1,TGCGCCAGCAGCTTGGCCCCAGTAGGGGGCGGTCAGCCCCAGCATTTT,CASSLAPVGGGQPQHF
TRBJ1-3,-,-,TRBV2,TGTGCCAGCGTAGACAGAAACACCATATATTTT,CASVDRNTIYF
TRBJ2-3,-,-,TRBV19,TGTGCCAGTAGTCGGACTCCAGATACGCAGTATTTT,CASSRTPDTQYF
TRBJ2-5,few,TRBD1,TRBV6-6,TGTGCCAGCAGTTCTTTTGGCGGGACAGGGAAAGAGACCCAGTACTTC,CASSSFGGTGKETQYF
TRBJ1-1,-,TRBD1,TRBV5-5,TGTGCCAGCACCCGGGACCCAGGGGGCGAAGGCACTGAAGCTTTCTTT,CASTRDPGGEGTEAFF
TRBJ1-2,-,TRBD1,TRBV5-1,TGCGCCAGCAGCTTAGACAGGGGCGGACCTGGCTACACCTTC,CASSLDRGGPGYTF
TRBJ2-3,-,-,TRBV11-3,TGTGCCAGCAGCTTAGATTTTCTTAGCACAGATACGCAGTATTTT,CASSLDFLSTDTQYF
TRBJ1-1,-,-,TRBV5-6,TGTGCCAGCAGCTTTGACTTGGCCACTGAAGCTTTCTTT,CASSFDLATEAFF
TRBJ1-1,once,-,TRBV6-5,TGTGCCAGCAAAATCGGGTTGGGGAGCACTGAAGCTTTCTTT,CASKIGLGSTEAFF
TRBJ1-1,few,-,TRBV5-1,TGCGCCAGCAGCATGAGTGTGGCGGGCACTGAAGCTTTCTTT,CASSMSVAGTEAFF
TRBJ2-3,few,-,TRBV10-1,TGCGCCAGCAGTGACCTCCTAGTGACAGATACGCAGTATTTT,CASSDLLVTDTQYF
TRBJ1-1,once,-,TRBV29-1,TGCAGCGTGCCGGACACAAACACTGAAGCTTTCTTT,CSVPDTNTEAFF
TRBJ1-3,once,TRBD1,TRBV7-9,TGTTCCAGCAGCTTAGAGTCCAGGGGGCCGACAAACACCATATATTTT,CSSSLESRGPTNTIYF
TRBJ1-6,-,TRBD1,TRBV5-1,TGCGCCAGCAGCCGTACAGGGGAGCGTAGTAATTCACCCCTCCACTTT,CASSRTGERSNSPLHF
TRBJ1-5,-,-,TRBV6-1,TGTGCCAGCAGTGGGGCCCGACAGGACAGCAATCAGCCCCAGCATTTT,CASSGARQDSNQPQHF
TRBJ1-1,few,-,TRBV6-6,TGTGCCAGCAGTTACTCGAAAAAAATCGGTACGGGAGCTTTCTTT,CASSYSKKIGTGAFF
TRBJ2-2,-,-,TRBV19,TGTGCCAGTAGTTTGGGACTCTTACTAAACACCGGGGAGCTGTTTTTT,CASSLGLLLNTGELFF
TRBJ2-7,-,TRBD1,TRBV19,TGTGCCAGTAGTATCGCGGCCAGGGGGTACGAGCAGTACTTC,CASSIAARGYEQYF
TRBJ2-3,-,TRBD2,TRBV7-3,TGTGCCAGCAGCCCAAGCGGGGGCACAGATACGCAGTATTTT,CASSPSGGTDTQYF
TRBJ2-3,-,-,TRBV6-4,TGTGCCAGCAGTCAGCGACTAGGCGGGGGCACAGATACGCAGTATTTT,CASSQRLGGGTDTQYF
TRBJ2-2,few,TRBD2,TRBV5-6,TGTGCCAGCAGATCCTCTAGCGGGGGGGCTTTCACCGGGGAGCTGTTTTTT,CASRSSSGGAFTGELFF
TRBJ1-1,once,-,TRBV7-6,TGTGCCAGCAGCCGAGGCGGGCCGAACACTGAAGCTTTCTTT,CASSRGGPNTEAFF
TRBJ1-4,-,-,TRBV9,TGTGCCAGCAGCCCCGCTAGGGGGGGGCTTGGGGAAAAACTGTTTTTT,CASSPARGGLGEKLFF
TRBJ2-1,-,TRBD2,TRBV10-3,TGTGCCATCAGTGAGACGGGGGGGCCGAACAATGAGCAGTTCTTC,CAISETGGPNNEQFF
TRBJ1-3,-,TRBD1,TRBV5-4,TGTGCCAGCAGCTTGGTAGGACAGGGGAGCTCTGGAAACACCATATATTTT,CASSLVGQGSSGNTIYF
TRBJ2-1,-,-,TRBV7-2,TGTGCCAGCAGCTTGGGAGGGGGCTCCTACAATGAGCAGTTCTTC,CASSLGGGSYNEQFF
TRBJ1-2,-,-,TRBV19,TGTGCCAGTAGTATACACAGCCGTAACTATGGCTACACCTTC,CASSIHSRNYGYTF
TRBJ1-3,once,-,TRBV5-4,TGTGCCAGCAGTCGCGGGAGCTCTGGAAACACCATATATTTT,CASSRGSSGNTIYF
TRBJ2-7,-,-,TRBV15,TGTGCCACCAGCTTACCGCGACAGTTCCCCTACGAGCAGTACTTC,CATSLPRQFPYEQYF
TRBJ1-2,-,-,TRBV7-3,TGTGCCAGCAGCTTAGAACGGTCGGGGGGCTACACCTTC,CASSLERSGGYTF
TRBJ1-5,-,-,TRBV12-5,TGTGCTAGTGGTTTGCGGGGGGAAGTTCAGCCCCAGCATTTT,CASGLRGEVQPQHF